This is a list of T cell receptor beta chains from one sample in a study of blood T cell repertoires in COVID-19. Clones were sequenced by immunoSEQ multiplex PCR, and TCRdb holds only the in-frame ones, with some missing. The repertoire holds 150,000 or so clones, roughly 73% seen once, with roughly 8.6% in the top ten. The sample was peripheral blood. The source is a woman aged 45-65 years with active or convalescent COVID-19. Each CDR3 is given with its conserved first and last residue. D genes are given only for firm matches. Expanded clones get a size class; other rows say once, few or many, or leave the size out.

d_gene	v_gene	j_gene	abundance	CDR3nt	CDR3aa
-	TRBV18	TRBJ1-2	-	TGTGCCAGCTCACCACTTATGGACAGAAAGTCAAATGGCTACACCTTC	CASSPLMDRKSNGYTF
TRBD2	TRBV2	TRBJ2-3	-	TGTGCCAGCAACGATCCTCTAGCGGGGGGGCCCGACGATACGCAGTATTTT	CASNDPLAGGPDDTQYF
-	TRBV7-3	TRBJ1-2	few	TGTGCCAGCAGCCTCGCCGGTTTTTGGGGCTACACCTTC	CASSLAGFWGYTF
TRBD1	TRBV19	TRBJ1-5	few	TGTGCCAGTATTAGGACAGGGGATAGCAATCAGCCCCAGCATTTT	CASIRTGDSNQPQHF
TRBD1	TRBV7-2	TRBJ1-1	-	TGTGCCAGCGGCAGACAGGGGGTAGTCACTGAAGCTTTCTTT	CASGRQGVVTEAFF
TRBD2	TRBV30	TRBJ2-1	-	TGTGCCTCTACAGGGACTAGCTTAGTCAATGAGCAGTTCTTC	CASTGTSLVNEQFF
-	TRBV7-8	TRBJ2-7	-	TGTGCCAGCAGCTTGTCCCTGACAAGCGGCTACGAGCAGTACTTC	CASSLSLTSGYEQYF
-	TRBV20-1	TRBJ2-7	few	TGCAGTGGTGGCGCACTATACGAGCAGTACTTC	CSGGALYEQYF
-	TRBV18	TRBJ1-2	-	TGTGCCAGCTCACCAAGGACAGATGACTATGGCTACACCTTC	CASSPRTDDYGYTF
-	TRBV21-1	TRBJ1-5	-	TGTGCCAGCAGCAAAGAGGCACAGGGTTGGAATCAGCCCCAGCATTTT	CASSKEAQGWNQPQHF
-	TRBV18	TRBJ1-2	-	TGTGCCAGCTCACCGTACAAGGGAGACTCTAACTATGGCTACACCTTC	CASSPYKGDSNYGYTF
TRBD1	TRBV6-2/TRBV6-3	TRBJ2-1	-	TGTGCCAGCAGTACCGGGGCGGACAGGGCTTACAATGAGCAGTTCTTC	CASSTGADRAYNEQFF
TRBD1	TRBV4-3	TRBJ2-2	-	TGCGCCAGCAGCCAAGGGTGGACAGGGTCAGGGGCCGGGGAGCTGTTTTTT	CASSQGWTGSGAGELFF
TRBD2	TRBV7-2	TRBJ2-3	-	TGTGCCAGCAGCTTAGATTCGGGACTAGCGGCCGGAACCGATACGCAGTATTTT	CASSLDSGLAAGTDTQYF
-	TRBV7-2	TRBJ2-7	-	TGTGCCAGCAGCTTAGCTCAGGGAACCGAGCAGTACTTC	CASSLAQGTEQYF
TRBD2	TRBV6-2/TRBV6-3	TRBJ2-3	many	TGTGCCAGCAGTTACGGGGGACTAATCACAGATACGCAGTATTTT	CASSYGGLITDTQYF
-	TRBV2	TRBJ2-5	-	TGTGCCAGCAGGAAGGCTGTCGCGGCCCAAGAGACCCAGTACTTC	CASRKAVAAQETQYF
-	TRBV11-2	TRBJ2-2	few	TGTGCCAGCAGCTTAGATCAACGACAGGCCCGGTCCGGGGAGCTGTTTTTT	CASSLDQRQARSGELFF
-	TRBV5-5	TRBJ2-1	-	TGTGCCAGCAGCTTGGGGTCAGTTTACAATGAGCAGTTCTTC	CASSLGSVYNEQFF